This passage covers 22 T cell receptor beta chains from one sample sequenced in a study of cytomegalovirus exposure and HLA in healthy donors. Primers: 60 Vbeta forward and 13 Jbeta reverse. The repertoire was sequenced with immunoSEQ multiplex PCR; TCRdb's copy has only in-frame clones and lacks some. The sample holds 150,000 to 200,000 clones, over 80% seen once. Sequencing was performed on PBMCs. The origin of the receptors is a male donor in good health and CMV-seronegative.

The chain joins TRBV6-1 to TRBJ1-4, with 10 bases aligning to TRBD1. This CDR3 is 14 amino acids long. V was pared by 5 bases and J by 8 bases, with 5 bases of the junction left unmatched. Germline values: CDR1 MNHNS, CDR2 SASEGT. This CDR3 is CASSPGQGNEKLFF. The CDR3 bases are TGTGCCAGCAGTCCGGGACAGGGGAACGAAAAACTGTTTTTT.

This chain uses TRBV5-1 with TRBJ1-3; maybe TRBD1 (5 bases). Trimming took 1 base from V and 0 from J, leaving 14 bases between them. The CDR3 is made up of 17 amino acids. Per germline, CDR1 SGHRS and CDR2 YFSETQ. CDR3 sequence: CASSLSGSQGSGNTIYF. In nucleotides, the CDR3 is TGCGCCAGCAGCTTGTCGGGCAGCCAGGGCTCTGGAAACACCATATATTTT.

The chain carries TRBV29-1 and TRBJ1-1, with D maybe TRBD1 (5 bases). Trimming cost V 6 bases and J 7 bases, with 21 bases left between them. The CDR3 extends over 14 amino acids. The V gene's germline CDR1 is SQVTM and CDR2 ANQGSEA. CDR3 amino acids: CSVDPNLRQREAFF. CDR3 bases: TGCAGCGTCGACCCCAATCTTAGACAGCGTGAAGCTTTCTTT.

The chain links TRBV5-1 to TRBJ2-7, with unresolved D. CDR1 and CDR2 (germline): SGHRS, YFSETQ. CDR3 length: 14 amino acids. Trimming took 0 bases from V and 3 from J, leaving 10 bases between them. The CDR3 region has the DNA TGCGCCAGCAGCTTGGCGGCAGGAAACTACGAGCAGTACTTC. As protein: CASSLAAGNYEQYF.

The rearrangement links TRBV7-9 to TRBJ2-2, with 9 bases fitting TRBD2. Germline V gives CDR1 SEHNR, CDR2 FQNEAQ (reference sequence). J was trimmed by 4 bases and V by 5 bases; bases with no gene match: 8. This CDR3 is 16 amino acids long. The chain's CDR3 is CASSALAGDLTGELFF. CDR3 sequence (DNA): TGTGCCAGCAGCGCCTTAGCGGGGGACCTCACCGGGGAGCTGTTTTTT.

The genes are TRBV19 and TRBJ2-3; maybe TRBD2 (6 bases). The V gene lost 5 bases and the J gene lost 3 bases, with 9 bases spanning the gap. In germline, CDR1 is LNHDA, CDR2 SQIVND (reference sequence). The CDR3 spans 13 residues. The CDR3 region is CASSLEGTDTQYF. CDR3 nucleotides: TGTGCCAGTAGTCTGGAGGGAACAGATACGCAGTATTTT.

The V call is TRBV10-3, the J call TRBJ1-3; possibly TRBD1 for D (6 bases). Looked up from germline, CDR1 is ENHRY and CDR2 is SYGVKD. The V end lost 7 bases, the J end lost 4 bases, and 17 bases lay between the germline ends. The CDR3 contains 15 residues. The CDR3: CAITPNRASGNTIYF. The DNA of the CDR3 is TGTGCCATCACCCCGAACAGGGCGAGCGGAAACACCATATATTTT.

This clone appeared a single time. The chain combines TRBV27 with TRBJ2-5; tentatively, D is TRBD2 (6 bases). Trimming shortened V by 6 bases and J by 0 bases, and 11 bases separated the two germline ends. CDR3 length: 14 amino acids. Per the germline V gene, CDR1 is MNHEY and CDR2 is SMNVEV (reference sequence). The CDR3 spells CASRTGGYQETQYF. The CDR3, as DNA: TGTGCCAGCAGGACTGGGGGGTACCAAGAGACCCAGTACTTC.

This clone is a singleton in its sample. The chain employs TRBV5-4 and TRBJ2-3; 7 nucleotides line up with TRBD2. The CDR3 sequence is 15 residues long. Germline V gene data show CDR1 as SGHNT and CDR2 as YYREEE (reference sequence). V dropped 2 bases and J dropped 6; count of bases not matched to a gene: 9. This CDR3 is CASSFAGGTVDTQYF. DNA of the CDR3: TGTGCCAGCAGCTTTGCCGGGGGGACCGTTGATACGCAGTATTTT.

The rearrangement links TRBV4-2 to TRBJ2-2; 9 bases align to TRBD1. Trimming took 0 bases from V and 5 from J; bases not matched to a gene: 7. CDR1 is LGHNA and CDR2 is YNFKEQ in the germline V gene. The CDR3 has 17 amino acids. The CDR3 here is CASSQEDRGLDTGELFF. The CDR3 DNA sequence: TGTGCCAGCAGCCAAGAGGACAGGGGTTTGGATACCGGGGAGCTGTTTTTT.

This rearrangement joins TRBV4-3 to TRBJ2-7, with D possibly TRBD2 on 7 matching bases. Per the germline V gene, CDR1 is LGHNA and CDR2 is YSLEER. This CDR3 contains 15 residues. The germline V and J ends were trimmed by 4 bases and 4 bases, with 17 bases remaining between them. This CDR3 is CASSPTAGAMYEQYF. The DNA for the CDR3 is TGCGCCAGCAGCCCAACCGCGGGGGCAATGTACGAGCAGTACTTC.

This chain links TRBV5-1 with TRBJ1-6, with 8 bases lining up with TRBD1. This CDR3 is built from 15 residues. Germline V lookup: CDR1 SGHRS, CDR2 YFSETQ. Trimming removed 0 bases from V and 9 bases from J; junction bases left unmatched: 5. In nucleotides, the CDR3 is TGCGCCAGCAGCTTGGTTCAGGGGGCCGGTTCACCCCTCCACTTT. Translating gives CASSLVQGAGSPLHF.

This chain links TRBV6-5 with TRBJ2-1, with 8 positions matching TRBD1. This CDR3 is built from 16 residues. From germline, CDR1 is MNHEY and CDR2 SVGAGI. The V segment lost 0 bases and the J segment 6 bases; nucleotides outside the gene matches: 7. Here the CDR3 DNA reads TGTGCCAGCAGTTACTCGGGCAGGGGGCATGGCAATGAGCAGTTCTTC. Encoded protein: CASSYSGRGHGNEQFF.

This rearrangement joins TRBV10-3 to TRBJ1-2, with D hard to call. The CDR3 has 13 amino acids. Germline CDR1 reads ENHRY; CDR2 reads SYGVKD. V shed 7 bases and J shed 8 bases, with 17 bases lying between them. The CDR3 reads CAITLDAEGGYTF. Written as DNA, the CDR3 is TGTGCCATCACTTTGGACGCGGAGGGCGGCTACACCTTC.

The genes are TRBV5-1 and TRBJ1-3; a possible D gene is TRBD1 (5 bases). Trimming stripped 2 bases from V and 2 bases from J, with 14 bases between. Per germline, CDR1 SGHRS and CDR2 YFSETQ. This CDR3 has 16 amino acids. The DNA of the CDR3 is TGCGCCAGCAGCTTACAGGCTTTGGGCCCTGGAAACACCATATATTTT. The encoded protein is CASSLQALGPGNTIYF.

The J gene is TRBJ2-2, the V gene TRBV5-5; the match to TRBD2 covers 10 bases. Trimming took 3 bases from V and 0 from J; bases not matched to a gene: 8. The CDR3 contains 18 residues. From germline, CDR1 is SGHKS and CDR2 YYEKEE (reference sequence). The CDR3 region has the DNA TGTGCCAGCAGCTGGAGGTGGACTAGCGGAACGAACACCGGGGAGCTGTTTTTT. It specifies CASSWRWTSGTNTGELFF.

This chain joins TRBV30 and TRBJ2-5; 10 positions match TRBD1. Unmatched junction bases numbered 11, after V lost 0 bases and J lost 4 bases. Germline V lookup: CDR1 GTSNPN, CDR2 SVGIG (reference sequence). This CDR3 region has 17 residues. In nucleotides, the CDR3 is TGTGCCTGGAGTGTCCACCCTCCGGGACAGGGGTCAGAGACCCAGTACTTC. It specifies CAWSVHPPGQGSETQYF.

The chain employs TRBV7-9 and TRBJ1-5; D is undetermined. This CDR3 region has 12 residues. Trimming cost V 5 bases and J 3 bases, with 5 bases left between them. Germline CDR1 SEHNR, CDR2 FQNEAQ (reference sequence). The CDR3 protein is CASSSLNQPQHF. The CDR3 nucleotides are TGTGCCAGCAGCAGCCTCAATCAGCCCCAGCATTTT.

This clone was seen a few times. The DNA of the CDR3 is TGTGCCAGCAGTGATTGGGGGCACGGGCAGTTCTTC. Translation: CASSDWGHGQFF. The gene calls are TRBV25-1 and TRBJ2-1, with D maybe TRBD1 (6 bases). Germline V gene data show CDR1 as MGHDK and CDR2 as SYGVNS. The CDR3 covers 12 residues. The V end lost 3 bases, the J end lost 12 bases, and 12 bases lay between the germline ends.

V and J are TRBV19 and TRBJ1-1; tentatively, D is TRBD1 (5 bases). The CDR3 loop spans 13 amino acids. V shed 2 bases and J shed 6 bases, with 10 bases lying between them. CDR1 and CDR2 from the germline V gene are LNHDA and SQIVND (reference sequence). The CDR3 sequence is CASSIRTSPEAFF. As DNA, the CDR3 is TGTGCCAGTAGTATACGGACATCCCCTGAAGCTTTCTTT.

This clone was picked up a small number of times. The chain employs TRBV19 and TRBJ1-2; 7 bases align to TRBD1. CDR1 is LNHDA, CDR2 SQIVND, per germline (reference sequence). The CDR3 contains 15 residues. The V and J ends lost 9 bases and 3 bases, in that order; junction bases with no gene match: 13. Written as DNA, the CDR3 is TGTGCCAGCCTAAGATTCTCCGGGACAGACTATGGCTACACCTTC. It encodes CASLRFSGTDYGYTF. The entire variable domain, with the rest obtained from reference TRBV19 and TRBJ1-2, is as follows: DGGITQSPKYLFRKEGQNVTLSCEQNLNHDAMYWYRQDPGQGLRLIYYSQIVNDFQKGDIAEGYSVSREKKESFPLTVTSAQKNPTAFYLCASLRFSGTDYGYTFGSGTRLTVV.

Here the CDR3 DNA reads TGTGCCAGCAGCTTACTAAATGAAAAACTGTTTTTT. It is translated as CASSLLNEKLFF. The genes are TRBV7-6 and TRBJ1-4; no definite D call. The CDR3 extends over 12 amino acids. Trimming took off 2 bases at V and 5 bases at J, with 3 bases between the two ends. CDR1 SGHVS and CDR2 FNYEAQ come from the germline V gene.